This TCR beta chain was sequenced in a study of cytomegalovirus exposure and HLA in healthy donors. The V end lost 5 bases, the J end lost 0 bases, and 11 bases lay between the germline ends. Germline V gene sequence: CDR1 SGHVS, CDR2 FQNEAQ. CDR3 length equals 15 residues. The PCR was carried out with 60 Vbeta primers and 13 Jbeta primers. Sequencing used immunoSEQ multiplex PCR; TCRdb keeps in-frame clones, though not all of them. The profile shows around 160,000 clones, roughly 80% of them singletons. This TCR was recovered from a human donor in good health. J is TRBJ2-4 and V is TRBV7-8; tentatively, D is TRBD1 (6 bases). Material: PBMCs. CDR3 bases: TGTGCCAGCAGCCCTGGACAGTTAGCCAAAAACATTCAGTACTTC. It is translated as CASSPGQLAKNIQYF.